The next 31 T cell receptor beta chains were all read from a single sample in a study of CD8+ T cells in alopecia areata. Sequencing relied on a cDNA template that was reverse transcribed from extracted RNA. Profiling relied on immunoSEQ multiplex PCR, and the TCRdb table lists in-frame clones only, not all of them. The repertoire consists of about 210,000 clones, with 50% to 60% occurring once and the leading ten covering 1.6%. Treatment described: oral pan-JAK inhibitor, 5-10 mg twice daily. The sample was CD4+ T cells sorted from blood, taken at week 4, from a patient treated with tofacitinib. Receptors originate from a human donor with alopecia areata.

This clone came up once. The chain uses TRBV29-1 and TRBJ2-1; D gene unclear. In germline, CDR1 is SQVTM, CDR2 ANQGSEA. V was shortened by 5 bases and J by 9 bases, with 11 bases between the two germline ends. The length of the CDR3 is 11 residues. The CDR3 DNA sequence: TGCAGCGTTTCCGGTTCGGCTGAGCAGTTCTTC. The encoded protein is CSVSGSAEQFF.

The V call is TRBV2, the J call TRBJ1-5; no clear D. Germline V CDR1 and CDR2: SNHLY, FYNNEI. The V and J ends lost 10 bases and 2 bases respectively, with 12 bases between them. The CDR3 spans 13 residues. Here the CDR3 DNA reads TGTGCCACCTCGAGTGAGGGCAATCAGCCCCAGCATTTT. This translates into CATSSEGNQPQHF.

The rearrangement links TRBV11-2 to TRBJ2-5, with D tentatively TRBD1 or TRBD2 (5 bases each). Germline V gene sequence: CDR1 SGHAT, CDR2 FQNNGV. The V and J ends lost 1 base and 6 bases respectively, with 12 bases between them. The CDR3 consists of 14 residues. CDR3 DNA: TGTGCCAGCAGCTTAGGAGACACGGGGCAGACCCAGTACTTC. Amino acid sequence: CASSLGDTGQTQYF.

V and J are TRBV4-3 and TRBJ2-1, with D perhaps matching TRBD2 (6 bases). Germline values: CDR1 LGHNA, CDR2 YSLEER. The CDR3 extends over 17 amino acids. Trimming removed 1 base at V and 0 bases at J, with 13 bases between. The CDR3 sequence: CASSQVPRGGSYNEQFF. The CDR3 nucleotides read TGCGCCAGCAGCCAAGTCCCAAGGGGAGGCTCCTACAATGAGCAGTTCTTC.

This chain links TRBV9 with TRBJ2-7; TRBD2 agrees at 7 bases. Unmatched junction bases numbered 5, after V lost 0 bases and J lost 2 bases. Germline CDR1 is SGDLS and CDR2 is YYNGEE. This CDR3 region has 15 residues. The CDR3 DNA is TGTGCCAGCAGCGTAGGGTTGCGGGAGACCTACGAGCAGTACTTC. Protein: CASSVGLRETYEQYF.

This clone was found a few times. V is TRBV2 and J is TRBJ2-7; maybe TRBD1 (6 bases). The CDR3 extends over 13 amino acids. V gave up 6 bases and J gave up 4 bases, with 13 bases separating them. CDR1 and CDR2 from the germline V gene are SNHLY and FYNNEI. The DNA of the CDR3 is TGTGCCAGCAGGGAGACAGGTTTGTACGAGCAGTACTTC. As protein: CASRETGLYEQYF.

For the CDR3, the DNA is TGCGCCAGCAGCTGGGACAGGCTAACAGCCGAGCAGTACTTC. As protein: CASSWDRLTAEQYF. V usage is TRBV5-1 and J usage is TRBJ2-7; 8 bases align to TRBD1. The germline gives CDR1 SGHRS, CDR2 YFSETQ. CDR3 length equals 14 residues. V gave up 3 bases and J gave up 6 bases; unmatched junction bases: 8.

The chain uses TRBV30 and TRBJ2-5; D is undetermined. The end of the DNA fits TRBJ2-7 better, so the J call may be wrong. This CDR3 spans 12 amino acids. Per germline, CDR1 GTSNPN and CDR2 SVGIG (reference sequence). This chain's CDR3 is CAWSVDVYEQYF. Here the CDR3 DNA reads TGTGCCTGGAGTGTGGACGTCTACGAGCAGTACTTC.

The rearrangement uses TRBV4-2 and TRBJ2-3, with D unclear. The CDR3 spans 15 residues. The germline V gene has CDR1 LGHNA and CDR2 YNFKEQ. The V end was cut by 1 base, the J end by 0 bases, with 8 bases between. In nucleotides, the CDR3 is TGTGCCAGCAGCCAAGGAACGGATAGCACAGATACGCAGTATTTT. Residues: CASSQGTDSTDTQYF.

The rearrangement uses TRBV5-6 and TRBJ1-2; 7 bases are a match to TRBD1. The CDR3 has 13 amino acids. V trimming: 5 bases; J trimming: 2 bases; junction bases outside the gene matches: 3. The germline V gene encodes CDR1 SGHDT and CDR2 YYEEEE. CDR3 in amino acids: CASSPTGNYGYTF. For the CDR3, the DNA is TGTGCCAGCAGTCCGACAGGGAACTATGGCTACACCTTC.

The CDR3 region is CASREGQQKAFF. The DNA of the CDR3 is TGTGCCAGCAGGGAAGGTCAACAAAAAGCTTTCTTT. This chain uses TRBV25-1 with TRBJ1-1, with no clear D. The CDR3 sequence is 12 residues long. Per the germline V gene, CDR1 is MGHDK and CDR2 is SYGVNS. V shed 6 bases and J shed 9 bases, with 14 bases lying between them.

This clone was found once. The chain joins TRBV6-1 to TRBJ1-2; 7 nucleotides line up with TRBD1. Germline CDR1 MNHNS, CDR2 SASEGT. V lost 8 bases, J lost 3 bases, and 9 bases stayed unmatched. CDR3 length equals 14 residues. The CDR3 loop reads CASRHRGRDYGYTF. The CDR3 nucleotides are TGTGCCAGCCGCCACAGGGGACGAGACTATGGCTACACCTTC.

The rearrangement links TRBV5-1 to TRBJ1-2; no firm D call. Trimming took 1 base from V and 0 from J, leaving 4 bases between them. Germline CDR1 reads SGHRS; CDR2 reads YFSETQ. CDR3 length: 13 residues. CDR3 loop: CASSLRTNYGYTF. Here the CDR3 DNA reads TGCGCCAGCAGCTTGCGGACTAACTATGGCTACACCTTC. The variable domain in full, completed from reference TRBV5-1 and TRBJ1-2, reads KAGVTQTPRYLIKTRGQQVTLSCSPISGHRSVSWYQQTPGQGLQFLFEYFSETQRNKGNFPGRFSGRQFSNSRSEMNVSTLELGDSALYLCASSLRTNYGYTFGSGTRLTVV.

The V gene is TRBV20-1, the J gene TRBJ2-5, with unresolved D. The CDR3 consists of 10 residues. V lost 5 bases and J lost 5, with 6 bases in between. CDR1 and CDR2 (germline): DFQATT, SNEGSKA (reference sequence). CDR3 nucleotide sequence: TGCAGTGCTGACGCCGAGACCCAGTACTTC. Protein product: CSADAETQYF.

The chain recombines TRBV18 with TRBJ1-2, with unresolved D. V was cut by 1 base and J by 6 bases, with 6 bases left in between. The CDR3 loop spans 12 amino acids. Looked up from germline, CDR1 is KGHSH and CDR2 is LQKENI. The CDR3 DNA reads as TGTGCCAGCTCACCACTCCAGGATGGCTACACCTTC. Its protein product is CASSPLQDGYTF.

This clone has a handful of counts. Sequence at one end of the junction differs from germline and may be a read error. V gene TRBV5-4 combines with J gene TRBJ2-1; 10 nucleotides match TRBD1. CDR3 length: 13 residues. The germline CDR1 and CDR2 sequences are SGHNT and YYREEE (reference sequence). CDR3 nucleotides: TGTGCCAGCAGCTTCACTGGGGGGACAGGGGCCCTCTTC. Residues: CASSFTGGTGALF.

The chain is built from TRBV7-2 and TRBJ1-6; the match to TRBD1 covers 8 bases. V shed 1 base and J 11 bases; nucleotides not matched to a gene: 4. The CDR3 totals 14 residues. Germline V CDR1 and CDR2: SGHTA, FQGNSA. The CDR3 reads CASSLGTGNPPLHF. CDR3 sequence (DNA): TGTGCCAGCAGCTTAGGGACAGGGAATCCACCCCTCCACTTT.

The chain joins TRBV29-1 to TRBJ1-2; 7 bases fit TRBD1. Trimming removed 5 bases from V and 0 bases from J; junction bases left unmatched: 3. The CDR3 is made up of 13 amino acids. Germline V gene lookup returns CDR1 SQVTM and CDR2 ANQGSEA. CDR3 protein: CSVRQGSNYGYTF. Here the CDR3 DNA reads TGCAGCGTTCGACAGGGATCTAACTATGGCTACACCTTC.

This clone appeared many times. This chain's CDR3 is CASSLETRTSGGRTDTQYF. CDR3 bases: TGCGCCAGCAGCTTGGAAACGCGGACTAGCGGGGGCCGCACAGATACGCAGTATTTT. The rearrangement joins TRBV5-1 to TRBJ2-3; 13 nucleotides match TRBD2. V dropped 0 bases and J dropped 1; count of bases not matched to a gene: 8. The CDR3 runs to 19 residues. CDR1 is SGHRS, CDR2 YFSETQ, per germline.

The gene calls are TRBV5-1 and TRBJ1-6, with D maybe TRBD1 (5 bases). The V end lost 0 bases, the J end lost 7 bases, and 11 bases lay between the germline ends. Per the germline V gene, CDR1 is SGHRS and CDR2 is YFSETQ. CDR3 length equals 15 residues. The DNA for the CDR3 is TGCGCCAGCAGCTTGGATCAGGGTTGGAATTCACCCCTCCACTTT. Amino acid sequence: CASSLDQGWNSPLHF.

The J gene is TRBJ2-7, the V gene TRBV9; 8 nucleotides agree with TRBD1. CDR3 length equals 14 residues. With V trimmed by 4 bases and J by 11 bases, 14 bases remained unmatched. CDR1 SGDLS and CDR2 YYNGEE come from the germline V gene. The CDR3 DNA follows: TGTGCCAGCAGCCCGACAATCTTGGACAGGGAGAAGTACTTC. It encodes CASSPTILDREKYF.

V is TRBV29-1 and J is TRBJ1-2; weak D call: TRBD1 (5 bases). The germline V gene encodes CDR1 SQVTM and CDR2 ANQGSEA. V lost 4 bases and J 3 bases, leaving 9 bases between the germline ends. This CDR3 has 12 residues. This CDR3 is CSVVDSDYGYTF. The CDR3 bases are TGCAGCGTTGTTGACAGCGACTATGGCTACACCTTC.

V usage is TRBV25-1 and J usage is TRBJ2-1; 9 bases are a match to TRBD2. CDR1 and CDR2 from the germline V gene are MGHDK and SYGVNS. Trimming took 3 bases from V and 5 from J; bases not matched to a gene: 5. The CDR3 covers 15 residues. The CDR3 region has the DNA TGTGCCAGCAGTGATTCCAGCGGGGGGAACAATGAGCAGTTCTTC. Its translation is CASSDSSGGNNEQFF.

This chain connects TRBV29-1 to TRBJ1-2; TRBD1 might be the D (6 bases). The V gene lost 6 bases and the J gene lost 7 bases, with 15 bases spanning the gap. Germline values: CDR1 SQVTM, CDR2 ANQGSEA. This CDR3 region has 12 residues. The DNA of the CDR3 is TGCAGCGTGGAGACAGGTGGACTTGGCTACACCTTC. This codes for CSVETGGLGYTF.

The chain links TRBV10-3 to TRBJ1-2; TRBD1 aligns across 7 bases. J gave up 2 bases and V 7 bases, and 4 bases lay outside the gene matches. In germline, CDR1 is ENHRY, CDR2 SYGVKD. The CDR3 has 13 residues. The chain's CDR3 is CAITGQENYGYTF. The CDR3 DNA follows: TGTGCCATCACCGGACAGGAGAACTATGGCTACACCTTC.

The chain couples TRBV7-7 to TRBJ2-1, with no clear D. V was pared by 1 base and J by 5 bases, with 9 bases between. The CDR3 has 14 amino acids. Germline V gene sequence: CDR1 SSHAT, CDR2 FNYEAQ (reference sequence). CDR3 region: CASSLDLGNNEQFF. Here the CDR3 DNA reads TGTGCCAGCAGCTTAGACCTTGGGAACAATGAGCAGTTCTTC.

The rearrangement joins TRBV27 to TRBJ1-5; tentative D call: TRBD1 (5 bases). Looked up from germline, CDR1 is MNHEY and CDR2 is SMNVEV (reference sequence). CDR3 length: 16 residues. V was trimmed by 5 bases and J by 5 bases, leaving 19 bases between them. As DNA, the CDR3 is TGTGCCAGCAGTCCCGTGGGGCAGGGTGAGGATCAGCCCCAGCATTTT. Translation: CASSPVGQGEDQPQHF.

The J gene is TRBJ1-2, the V gene TRBV30; possible D gene TRBD1, 5 bases. The ends were cut back, 2 bases at V and 8 bases at J, with 12 bases in the middle. Germline assignment: CDR1 GTSNPN and CDR2 SVGIG (reference sequence). This CDR3 comprises 12 residues. CDR3 DNA sequence: TGTGCCTGGAGTAAACAGGTGGAAGGCTACACCTTC. It codes for CAWSKQVEGYTF.

V is TRBV30 and J is TRBJ1-2; D gene ambiguous. Germline CDR1 and CDR2: GTSNPN and SVGIG (reference sequence). The CDR3 consists of 12 residues. With 3 bases removed from V and 6 bases from J, the gap between germline ends came to 11 bases. The DNA for the CDR3 is TGTGCCTGGAGGTCCTGGACGGATGGCTACACCTTC. Translation gives CAWRSWTDGYTF.

This clone came up many times. The J gene is TRBJ2-3, the V gene TRBV2, with 9 bases aligning to TRBD2. CDR1 is SNHLY, CDR2 FYNNEI, per germline. CDR3 length: 14 amino acids. With V trimmed by 5 bases and J by 5 bases, 5 bases remained unmatched. This CDR3 is CASSRGGAEDTQYF. The CDR3 region has the DNA TGTGCCAGCAGTCGCGGGGGGGCCGAAGATACGCAGTATTTT. Full variable domain (remainder filled in from reference TRBV2 and TRBJ2-3): EPEVTQTPSHQVTQMGQEVILRCVPISNHLYFYWYRQILGQKVEFLVSFYNNEISEKSEIFDDQFSVERPDGSNFTLKIRSTKLEDSAMYFCASSRGGAEDTQYFGPGTRLTVL.

The gene calls are TRBV15 and TRBJ1-1; no reliable D call. V shed 0 bases and J shed 2 bases, with 4 bases lying between them. Germline V gene data show CDR1 as LNHNV and CDR2 as YYDKDF (reference sequence). The CDR3 has 13 residues. The CDR3 reads CATSRDKNTEAFF. CDR3 coding DNA: TGTGCCACCAGCAGAGATAAAAACACTGAAGCTTTCTTT.